The text below deals with one TCR beta chain. Per the germline V gene, CDR1 is MNHEY and CDR2 is SVGEGT. With 5 bases removed from V and 0 bases from J, the gap between germline ends came to 8 bases. The CDR3 loop spans 14 amino acids. Methods used by the authors: The assay estimated nucleated cells by amplifying reference gene primers. Only in-frame clones appear in the TCRdb table, and some are missing; sequencing was by immunoSEQ multiplex PCR. The V and J calls and clone size come from that table; D and trimming were worked out from the DNA. Of roughly 260,000 clones in the sample, approximately 90% were seen once. Participants' own reports of clinical history determined their cohort assignment. The sample comes from a study of blood T cell repertoires in COVID-19. About the research overall: Acute and convalescent COVID-19 samples came from the United States, Italy and Spain.

This sequence originates from a woman between 25 and 40 years old with acute COVID-19. The chain has TRBV6-2 or TRBV6-3 and TRBJ2-1, with D hard to call. The specimen sequenced was PBMCs or T cells enriched from blood (not recorded which). The CDR3 region has the DNA TGTGCCAGCAGTCGGAGTGACTCCTACAATGAGCAGTTCTTC. It yields the protein CASSRSDSYNEQFF.